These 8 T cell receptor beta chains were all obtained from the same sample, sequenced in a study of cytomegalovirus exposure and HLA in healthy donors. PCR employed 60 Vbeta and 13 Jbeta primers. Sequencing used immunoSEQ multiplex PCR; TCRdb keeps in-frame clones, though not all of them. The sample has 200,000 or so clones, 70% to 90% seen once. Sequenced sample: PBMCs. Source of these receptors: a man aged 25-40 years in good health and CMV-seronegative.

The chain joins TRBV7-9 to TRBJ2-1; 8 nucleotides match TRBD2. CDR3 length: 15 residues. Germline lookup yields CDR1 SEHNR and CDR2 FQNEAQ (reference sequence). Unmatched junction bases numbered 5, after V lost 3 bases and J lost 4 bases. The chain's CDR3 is CASSFGSSGYNEQFF. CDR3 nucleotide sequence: TGTGCCAGCAGCTTCGGGTCTAGCGGGTACAATGAGCAGTTCTTC.

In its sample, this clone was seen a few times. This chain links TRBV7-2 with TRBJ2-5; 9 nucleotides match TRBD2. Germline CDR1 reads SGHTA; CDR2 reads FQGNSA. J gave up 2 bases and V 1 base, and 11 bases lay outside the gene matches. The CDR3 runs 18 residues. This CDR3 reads CASSLGTVKRGAQETQYF. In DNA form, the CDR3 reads TGTGCCAGCAGCTTAGGAACGGTCAAGCGGGGGGCACAAGAGACCCAGTACTTC.

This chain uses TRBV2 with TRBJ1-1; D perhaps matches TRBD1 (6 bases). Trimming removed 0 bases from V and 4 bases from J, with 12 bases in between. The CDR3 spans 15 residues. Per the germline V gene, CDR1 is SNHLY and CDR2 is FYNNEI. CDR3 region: CASSEAHNRVTEAFF. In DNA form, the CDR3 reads TGTGCCAGCAGTGAAGCGCATAACAGGGTCACTGAAGCTTTCTTT.

CDR3 DNA sequence: TGTGCCAGCAGTTTGACAGGGGACACCTACAATGAGCAGTTCTTC. It codes for CASSLTGDTYNEQFF. The J gene is TRBJ2-1, the V gene TRBV28; 8 nucleotides match TRBD1. CDR1 and CDR2 (germline): MDHEN, SYDVKM. V was clipped by 3 bases and J by 2 bases; unmatched bases: 3. The CDR3 consists of 15 residues.

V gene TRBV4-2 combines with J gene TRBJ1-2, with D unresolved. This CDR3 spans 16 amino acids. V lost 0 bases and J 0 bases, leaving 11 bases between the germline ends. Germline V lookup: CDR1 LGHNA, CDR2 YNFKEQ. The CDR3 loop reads CASSQEAPITNYGYTF. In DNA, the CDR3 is TGTGCCAGCAGCCAAGAGGCCCCAATTACTAACTATGGCTACACCTTC.

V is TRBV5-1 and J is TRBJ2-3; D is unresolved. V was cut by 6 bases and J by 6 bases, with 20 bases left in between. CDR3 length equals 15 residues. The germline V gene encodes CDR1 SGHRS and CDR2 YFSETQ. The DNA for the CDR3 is TGCGCCAGCAACTTTGACCTCAGGATGGCGGATACGCAGTATTTT. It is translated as CASNFDLRMADTQYF.

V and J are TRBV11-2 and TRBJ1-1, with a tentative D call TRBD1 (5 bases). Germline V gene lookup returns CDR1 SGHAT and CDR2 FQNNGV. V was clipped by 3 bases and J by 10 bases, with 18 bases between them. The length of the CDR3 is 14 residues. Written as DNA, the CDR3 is TGTGCCAGCAGCTTTCCCGGGGGGTCGAGGAGAGCTTTCTTT. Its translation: CASSFPGGSRRAFF.

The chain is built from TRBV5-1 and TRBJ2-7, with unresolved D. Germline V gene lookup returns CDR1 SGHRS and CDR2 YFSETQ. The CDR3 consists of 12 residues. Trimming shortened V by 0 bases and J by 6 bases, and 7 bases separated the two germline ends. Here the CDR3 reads CASSLDLREQYF. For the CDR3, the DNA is TGCGCCAGCAGCTTGGATCTCCGCGAGCAGTACTTC.